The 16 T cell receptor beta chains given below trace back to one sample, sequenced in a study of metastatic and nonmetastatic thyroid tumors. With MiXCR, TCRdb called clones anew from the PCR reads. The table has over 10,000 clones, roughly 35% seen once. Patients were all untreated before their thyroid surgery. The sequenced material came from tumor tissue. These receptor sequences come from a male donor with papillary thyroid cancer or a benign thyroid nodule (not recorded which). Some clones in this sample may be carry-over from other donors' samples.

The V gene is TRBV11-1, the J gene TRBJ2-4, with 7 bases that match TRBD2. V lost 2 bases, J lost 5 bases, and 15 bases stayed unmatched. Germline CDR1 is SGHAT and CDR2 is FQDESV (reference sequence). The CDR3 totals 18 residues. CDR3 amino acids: CASSLWYMGGRGQNIQYF. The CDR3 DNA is TGTGCCAGCAGCTTATGGTATATGGGGGGGAGAGGCCAAAACATTCAGTACTTC.

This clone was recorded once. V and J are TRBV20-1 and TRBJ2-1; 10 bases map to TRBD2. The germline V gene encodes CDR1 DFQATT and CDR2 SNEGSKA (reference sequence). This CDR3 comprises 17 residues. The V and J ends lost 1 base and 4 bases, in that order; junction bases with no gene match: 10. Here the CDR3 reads CSARVSSGSRLYNEQFF. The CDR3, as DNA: TGCAGTGCTAGAGTGTCTAGCGGGAGCCGCCTTTACAATGAGCAGTTCTTC.

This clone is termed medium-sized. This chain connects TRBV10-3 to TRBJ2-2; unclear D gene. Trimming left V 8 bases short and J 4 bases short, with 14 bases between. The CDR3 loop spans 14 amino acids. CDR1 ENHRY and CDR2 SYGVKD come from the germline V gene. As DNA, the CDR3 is TGTGCCATCTCCAAGAAAGACTCCACCGGGGAGCTGTTTTTT. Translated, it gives CAISKKDSTGELFF.

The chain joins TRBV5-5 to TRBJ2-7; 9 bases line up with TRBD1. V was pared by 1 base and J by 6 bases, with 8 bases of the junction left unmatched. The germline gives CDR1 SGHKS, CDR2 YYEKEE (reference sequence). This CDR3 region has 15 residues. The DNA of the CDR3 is TGTGCCAGCAGCTTGTCTGACAGGGGGACGGTCGAGCAGTACTTC. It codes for CASSLSDRGTVEQYF. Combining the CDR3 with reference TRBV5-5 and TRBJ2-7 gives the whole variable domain DAGVTQSPTHLIKTRGQQVTLRCSPISGHKSVSWYQQVLGQGPQFIFQYYEKEERGRGNFPDRFSARQFPNYSSELNVNALLLGDSALYLCASSLSDRGTVEQYFGPGTRLTVT.

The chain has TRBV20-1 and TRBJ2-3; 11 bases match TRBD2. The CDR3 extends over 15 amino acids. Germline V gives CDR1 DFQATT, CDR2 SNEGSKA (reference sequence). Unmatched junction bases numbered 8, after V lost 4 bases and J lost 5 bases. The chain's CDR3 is CSAIDPGLAGDTQYF. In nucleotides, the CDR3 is TGCAGTGCTATAGATCCCGGACTAGCGGGAGATACGCAGTATTTT.

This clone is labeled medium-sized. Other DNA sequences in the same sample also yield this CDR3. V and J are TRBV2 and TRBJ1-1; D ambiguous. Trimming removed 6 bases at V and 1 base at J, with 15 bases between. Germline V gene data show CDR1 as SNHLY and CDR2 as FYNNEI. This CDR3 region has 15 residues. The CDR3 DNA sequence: TGTGCCAGCAGCCTCCCCGGACGGGCGAACACTGAAGCTTTCTTT. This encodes CASSLPGRANTEAFF.

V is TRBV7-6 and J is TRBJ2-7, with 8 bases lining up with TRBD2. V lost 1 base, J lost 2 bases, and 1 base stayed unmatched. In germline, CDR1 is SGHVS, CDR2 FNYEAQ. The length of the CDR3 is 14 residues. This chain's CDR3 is CASSLEAGAYEQYF. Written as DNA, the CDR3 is TGTGCCAGCAGCTTAGAAGCGGGAGCCTACGAGCAGTACTTC.

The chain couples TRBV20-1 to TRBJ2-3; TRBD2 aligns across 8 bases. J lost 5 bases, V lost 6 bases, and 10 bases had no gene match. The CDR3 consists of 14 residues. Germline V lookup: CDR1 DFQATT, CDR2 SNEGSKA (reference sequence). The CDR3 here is CSAKLISGEDTQYF. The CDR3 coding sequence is TGCAGTGCCAAATTAATTAGCGGGGAAGATACGCAGTATTTT.

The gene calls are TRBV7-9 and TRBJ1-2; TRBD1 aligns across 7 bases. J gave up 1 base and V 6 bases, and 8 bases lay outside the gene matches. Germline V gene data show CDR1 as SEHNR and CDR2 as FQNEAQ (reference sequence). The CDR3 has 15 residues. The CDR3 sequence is CASRTYRGDNYGYTF. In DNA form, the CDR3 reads TGTGCCAGCAGGACCTACAGGGGAGATAACTATGGCTACACCTTC.

Here the CDR3 reads CASSLTRLAGVYEQYF. CDR3 nucleotide sequence: TGTGCCAGCAGTTTAACGCGACTAGCGGGAGTCTACGAGCAGTACTTC. The V call is TRBV28, the J call TRBJ2-7; 12 bases match TRBD2. This CDR3 region has 16 residues. Losses at the gene ends were 2 bases for V and 3 bases for J; bases not matched to a gene: 5. Germline V CDR1 and CDR2: MDHEN, SYDVKM. The complete variable domain, with remaining parts taken from reference TRBV28 and TRBJ2-7, reads DVKVTQSSRYLVKRTGEKVFLECVQDMDHENMFWYRQDPGLGLRLIYFSYDVKMKEKGDIPEGYSVSREKKERFSLILESASTNQTSMYLCASSLTRLAGVYEQYFGPGTRLTVT.

The DNA for the CDR3 is TGCAGTGCTAGTGAGAACACTGAAGCTTTCTTT. It codes for CSASENTEAFF. The rearrangement uses TRBV20-1 and TRBJ1-1; D unresolved. The CDR3 has 11 amino acids. Looked up from germline, CDR1 is DFQATT and CDR2 is SNEGSKA (reference sequence). Deletions cut 3 bases from V and 1 base from J, with 3 bases between.

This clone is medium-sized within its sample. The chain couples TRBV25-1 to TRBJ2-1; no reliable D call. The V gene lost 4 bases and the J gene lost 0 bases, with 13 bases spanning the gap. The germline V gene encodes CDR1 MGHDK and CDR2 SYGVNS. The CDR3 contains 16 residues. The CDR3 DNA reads TGTGCCAGCAGTGGCCACAGATTGAGCTCCTACAATGAGCAGTTCTTC. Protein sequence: CASSGHRLSSYNEQFF.

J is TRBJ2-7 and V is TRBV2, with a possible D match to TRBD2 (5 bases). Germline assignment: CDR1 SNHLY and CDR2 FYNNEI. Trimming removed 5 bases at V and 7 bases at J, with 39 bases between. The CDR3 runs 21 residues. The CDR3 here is CASSQRFEGWIRELVSREQYF. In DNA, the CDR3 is TGTGCCAGCAGTCAACGATTCGAAGGTTGGATTAGAGAACTAGTATCTCGGGAGCAGTACTTC.

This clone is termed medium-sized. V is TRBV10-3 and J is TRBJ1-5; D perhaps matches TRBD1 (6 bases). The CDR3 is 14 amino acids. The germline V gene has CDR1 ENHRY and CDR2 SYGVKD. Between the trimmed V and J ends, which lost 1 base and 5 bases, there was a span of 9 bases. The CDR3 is CAISEFRGDQPQHF. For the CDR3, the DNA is TGTGCCATCAGTGAGTTCAGGGGAGATCAGCCCCAGCATTTT.

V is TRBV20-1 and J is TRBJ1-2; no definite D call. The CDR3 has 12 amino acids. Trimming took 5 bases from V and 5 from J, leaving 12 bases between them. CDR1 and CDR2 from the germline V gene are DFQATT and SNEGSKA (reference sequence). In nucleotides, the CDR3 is TGCAGTGCTGCACAGCAACCTTATGGCTACACCTTC. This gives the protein CSAAQQPYGYTF.

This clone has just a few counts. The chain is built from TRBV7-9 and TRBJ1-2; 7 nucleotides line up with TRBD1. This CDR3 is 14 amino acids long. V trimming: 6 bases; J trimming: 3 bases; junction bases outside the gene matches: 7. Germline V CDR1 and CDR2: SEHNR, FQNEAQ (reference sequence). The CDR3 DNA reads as TGTGCCAGCAGACCAACAGGGGCCTACTATGGCTACACCTTC. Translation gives CASRPTGAYYGYTF.